The 27 T cell receptor beta chains listed next were all sequenced from one sample in a study of metastatic and nonmetastatic thyroid tumors (dated by TCRdb to the early 2020s). No patient had received any treatment before thyroid surgery. Library creation used PCR. The instrument was an Illumina HiSeq 4000. TCRdb's own reprocessing of the public reads used fastp at Q25 and MiXCR and kept productive beta chains. For this sample there are just over 20,000 clones; roughly 12% appear just once. Approximately 25% of the sample is in the top ten clones. Sequencing input: blood. The receptors stem from a female donor with papillary thyroid cancer or a benign thyroid nodule (not recorded which). Some clones in this sample may be carry-over from other donors' samples.

This clone was counted a few times. This may be a read error: a much more frequent sequence differs by one nucleotide. The V gene is TRBV20-1, the J gene TRBJ1-1, with D tentatively TRBD1 (6 bases). The CDR3 has 14 residues. Per germline, CDR1 DFQATT and CDR2 SNEGSKA (reference sequence). Trimming took 5 bases from V and 4 from J, leaving 17 bases between them. CDR3 sequence: CSAAEAGVSTEAFF. DNA for the CDR3: TGCAGTGCTGCGGAGGCAGGGGTGAGCACTGAAGCTTTCTTT.

This clone has a count of ten or more. V is TRBV2 and J is TRBJ1-2; D gene ambiguous. CDR3 length: 13 amino acids. The V end was cut by 3 bases, the J end by 3 bases, with 8 bases between. Germline V gives CDR1 SNHLY, CDR2 FYNNEI. The CDR3 loop is CASSEDPYYGYTF. The CDR3 region has the DNA TGTGCCAGCAGTGAGGATCCCTACTATGGCTACACCTTC.

This clone was found many times. This chain uses TRBV9 with TRBJ2-7, with 11 positions matching TRBD1. The V gene end was trimmed by 4 bases and the J gene end by 7 bases; junction bases not matched to a gene: 7. This CDR3 contains 14 residues. Germline values: CDR1 SGDLS, CDR2 YYNGEE. The CDR3, as DNA: TGTGCCAGCAGCCCCCGGACAGGGGGCTGGGAGCAGTACTTC. The encoded protein is CASSPRTGGWEQYF.

This clone was seen repeatedly, ten times or more. The gene calls are TRBV20-1 and TRBJ2-7; 12 nucleotides align to TRBD2. V shed 2 bases and J 2 bases; nucleotides not matched to a gene: 4. CDR1 is DFQATT, CDR2 SNEGSKA, per germline (reference sequence). CDR3 length equals 15 residues. The CDR3 reads CSARPLAGGTYEQYF. DNA of the CDR3: TGCAGTGCTAGACCCCTAGCGGGAGGGACCTACGAGCAGTACTTC.

This clone was found many times. The rearrangement uses TRBV7-9 and TRBJ1-1, with D perhaps matching TRBD1 (5 bases). Germline V gives CDR1 SEHNR, CDR2 FQNEAQ (reference sequence). Between the trimmed V and J ends, which lost 5 bases and 4 bases, there was a span of 14 bases. There are 14 residues in the CDR3. This CDR3 reads CASSPRAGTTEAFF. The CDR3 DNA follows: TGTGCCAGCAGCCCGAGAGCAGGGACCACTGAAGCTTTCTTT.

There are a few counts of this clone. The chain employs TRBV6-1 and TRBJ1-1; D is unresolved. The germline CDR1 and CDR2 sequences are MNHNS and SASEGT. This CDR3 is 15 amino acids long. With 4 bases removed from V and 1 base from J, the gap between germline ends came to 13 bases. The chain's CDR3 is CASSAQGYANTEAFF. CDR3 DNA: TGTGCCAGCAGTGCCCAAGGATACGCGAACACTGAAGCTTTCTTT.

This clone was seen repeatedly, ten times or more. J is TRBJ1-1 and V is TRBV5-1; 8 bases fit TRBD1. The germline gives CDR1 SGHRS, CDR2 YFSETQ. J gave up 4 bases and V 4 bases, and 9 bases lay outside the gene matches. The CDR3 has 15 residues. CDR3: CASSPGLTGATEAFF. The CDR3 DNA sequence: TGCGCCAGCAGCCCCGGATTGACAGGGGCCACTGAAGCTTTCTTT.

This chain connects TRBV10-3 to TRBJ2-3; D gene unclear. The CDR3 length is 16 residues. Germline CDR1 reads ENHRY; CDR2 reads SYGVKD. Trimming pared 4 bases from V and 0 bases from J, leaving 14 bases between. The CDR3 sequence: CAISGSLGSSTDTQYF. The CDR3 DNA reads TGTGCCATCAGTGGGTCATTAGGTTCTAGCACAGATACGCAGTATTTT.

This clone was found many times. A much larger clone differs from this one at a single base, so this may be a read error. The chain employs TRBV12-3 or TRBV12-4 and TRBJ1-1; D is perhaps TRBD1 (6 bases). The CDR3 loop spans 14 amino acids. The CDR3 spells CASSFHREGTGAFF. CDR3 in DNA: TGTGCCAGCAGTTTCCACAGGGAGGGGACTGGAGCTTTCTTT.

Many counts were recorded for this clone. This CDR3 is CASSHWDTNTEAFF. The CDR3 bases are TGTGCCAGCTCACACTGGGACACGAACACTGAAGCTTTCTTT. The chain combines TRBV18 with TRBJ1-1; D possibly corresponds to TRBD1 (6 bases). The CDR3 is 14 amino acids. The germline gives CDR1 KGHSH, CDR2 LQKENI. The germline V and J ends were trimmed by 4 bases and 1 base, with 10 bases remaining between them. Full variable domain (missing parts from reference TRBV18 and TRBJ1-1): NAGVMQNPRHLVRRRGQEARLRCSPMKGHSHVYWYRQLPEEGLKFMVYLQKENIIDESGMPKERFSAEFPKEGPSILRIQQVVRGDSAAYFCASSHWDTNTEAFFGQGTRLTVV.

The sample holds many counts of this clone. The chain recombines TRBV28 with TRBJ1-6; no clear D gene. The CDR3 spans 14 residues. CDR1 MDHEN and CDR2 SYDVKM come from the germline V gene. V was pared by 5 bases and J by 9 bases, with 14 bases between. CDR3 nucleotide sequence: TGTGCCAGCAGTAAACTAGGGTTTGCTTCACCCCTCCACTTT. Protein product: CASSKLGFASPLHF.

This clone was seen at least ten times. V usage is TRBV7-9 and J usage is TRBJ1-1, with D possibly being TRBD1 (5 bases). Trimming stripped 1 base from V and 1 base from J, with 7 bases between. In germline, CDR1 is SEHNR, CDR2 FQNEAQ (reference sequence). The CDR3 has 14 residues. The CDR3 sequence is CASSLGQQNTEAFF. The CDR3 DNA reads as TGTGCCAGCAGCTTAGGACAGCAGAACACTGAAGCTTTCTTT.

This clone was found many times. The genes are TRBV5-1 and TRBJ2-5; possibly TRBD2 for D (5 bases). The CDR3 spans 15 residues. Germline V gene lookup returns CDR1 SGHRS and CDR2 YFSETQ. Between the trimmed V and J ends, which lost 2 bases and 1 base, there was a span of 12 bases. The CDR3 bases are TGCGCCAGCAGCTTTTCTGGCGCGGGCCAAGAGACCCAGTACTTC. Translation: CASSFSGAGQETQYF. The complete variable domain, with remaining parts taken from reference TRBV5-1 and TRBJ2-5, reads KAGVTQTPRYLIKTRGQQVTLSCSPISGHRSVSWYQQTPGQGLQFLFEYFSETQRNKGNFPGRFSGRQFSNSRSEMNVSTLELGDSALYLCASSFSGAGQETQYFGPGTRLLVL.

The sample holds many counts of this clone. A read error may explain this, as a much larger clone is one base away. The same CDR3 also results from other DNA sequences found in this sample. The CDR3 loop reads CASSQVMRGRSPLHF. Here the CDR3 DNA reads TGCGCCAGCAGCCAAGTAATGCGGGGGAGGTCACCCCTCCACTTT. The chain couples TRBV3-1 to TRBJ1-6; D is possibly TRBD1 (5 bases). Per the germline V gene, CDR1 is LGHDT and CDR2 is YNNKEL (reference sequence). The length of the CDR3 is 15 residues.

This clone is medium-sized in the sample. This sequence joins TRBV6-2 or TRBV6-3 and TRBJ1-2; TRBD1 might be the D (5 bases). The length of the CDR3 is 14 residues. From germline, CDR1 is MNHEY and CDR2 SVGEGT. The germline V and J ends were trimmed by 7 bases and 4 bases, with 16 bases remaining between them. DNA of the CDR3: TGTGCCAGCAACCGCGGGGAGGGACCCTATGGCTACACCTTC. It specifies CASNRGEGPYGYTF.

The chain joins TRBV6-1 to TRBJ1-1; D unclear. V gave up 6 bases and J gave up 1 base, with 9 bases separating them. Germline loops: CDR1 MNHNS, CDR2 SASEGT. This CDR3 comprises 13 residues. This chain's CDR3 is CASSFDRNTEAFF. In DNA form, the CDR3 reads TGTGCCAGCAGCTTCGATAGGAACACTGAAGCTTTCTTT.

This clone was seen at least ten times. The rearrangement joins TRBV19 to TRBJ2-2; a possible D gene is TRBD1 (6 bases). This CDR3 comprises 16 residues. Germline lookup yields CDR1 LNHDA and CDR2 SQIVND (reference sequence). V gave up 5 bases and J gave up 5 bases, with 18 bases separating them. As DNA, the CDR3 is TGTGCCAGTAGTCTAGGACAGACGGTTAGGACCGGGGAGCTGTTTTTT. It translates to CASSLGQTVRTGELFF.

In this sample, this clone turned up a few times. The chain combines TRBV19 with TRBJ1-2; D might be TRBD1 (5 bases). V gave up 7 bases and J gave up 4 bases, with 13 bases separating them. CDR3 length: 13 amino acids. Germline lookup yields CDR1 LNHDA and CDR2 SQIVND (reference sequence). Here the CDR3 DNA reads TGTGCCAGTACGCAGGGCACCTTCTATGGCTACACCTTC. Its protein is CASTQGTFYGYTF. The full variable domain, with the rest looked up from reference TRBV19 and TRBJ1-2, is DGGITQSPKYLFRKEGQNVTLSCEQNLNHDAMYWYRQDPGQGLRLIYYSQIVNDFQKGDIAEGYSVSREKKESFPLTVTSAQKNPTAFYLCASTQGTFYGYTFGSGTRLTVV.

This clone was picked up many times. The CDR3 spells CASSPQLTEGYTEAFF. In DNA form, the CDR3 reads TGTGCCAGCAGCCCGCAACTGACAGAGGGATACACTGAAGCTTTCTTT. The V gene is TRBV5-5, the J gene TRBJ1-1; D is possibly TRBD1 (5 bases). There are 16 residues in the CDR3. Trimming took 4 bases from V and 3 from J, leaving 19 bases between them. CDR1 and CDR2 (germline): SGHKS, YYEKEE (reference sequence).

This clone came up a few times. With a much larger clone just one base away, this may be a read error. In nucleotides, the CDR3 is TGTGCCAGCAGCTTAATTAGCGGGAGGGCGGATACGCAGTGTTTT. It encodes CASSLISGRADTQCF. The chain combines TRBV11-1 with TRBJ2-3, with 11 bases fitting TRBD2. CDR1 and CDR2 from the germline V gene are SGHAT and FQDESV (reference sequence). The CDR3 runs to 15 residues.

At least ten counts were recorded for this clone. V usage is TRBV5-1 and J usage is TRBJ2-7; 7 bases match TRBD1. With V trimmed by 3 bases and J by 7 bases, 10 bases remained unmatched. Germline lookup yields CDR1 SGHRS and CDR2 YFSETQ. The CDR3 runs 14 residues. DNA for the CDR3: TGCGCCAGCAGCTCCGGGACAGCTACACGAGAGCAGTACTTC. Its protein product is CASSSGTATREQYF.

This clone appeared many times. The chain links TRBV4-3 to TRBJ1-1, with 8 bases matching TRBD1. Germline trimming cut 4 bases from V and 7 bases from J; bases unmatched to any gene: 8. Germline V gene lookup returns CDR1 LGHNA and CDR2 YSLEER. This CDR3 is built from 14 residues. The DNA of the CDR3 is TGCGCCAGCAGCCCTACGGACAGGGTCGGTGAAGCTTTCTTT. It codes for CASSPTDRVGEAFF.

Remarks on this clone: This sequence may be a read error, since a much larger clone differs from it by one base. The chain uses TRBV9 and TRBJ2-3, with a tentative D call TRBD2 (6 bases). The CDR3 covers 15 residues. Trimming removed 0 bases at V and 11 bases at J, with 19 bases between. Germline V gene lookup returns CDR1 SGDLS and CDR2 YYNGEE. The CDR3: CASSVVAGIPSWQYF. Written as DNA, the CDR3 is TGTGCCAGCAGCGTAGTGGCGGGGATCCCTTCTTGGCAGTATTTT.

This clone has at least ten counts. This chain links TRBV4-1 with TRBJ1-5, with 10 bases identical to TRBD1. The V gene end was trimmed by 4 bases and the J gene end by 6 bases; junction bases not matched to a gene: 3. In germline, CDR1 is MGHRA, CDR2 YSYEKL. The CDR3 covers 14 residues. This CDR3 is CASSRDRGFQPQHF. CDR3 coding DNA: TGCGCCAGCAGCCGGGACAGGGGTTTTCAGCCCCAGCATTTT.

This clone showed up many times. The rearrangement joins TRBV27 to TRBJ1-1, with unresolved D. Germline CDR1 is MNHEY and CDR2 is SMNVEV (reference sequence). V dropped 6 bases and J dropped 4 bases, with 9 bases sitting between them. CDR3 size: 12 residues. DNA of the CDR3: TGTGCCAGCAGCCTCGAATCCACTGAAGCTTTCTTT. Protein product: CASSLESTEAFF.

This clone was found many times. The chain couples TRBV9 to TRBJ1-4; possibly TRBD1 for D (5 bases). The CDR3 totals 15 residues. Trimming took 4 bases from V and 8 from J, leaving 18 bases between them. Germline-derived CDR1 and CDR2 are SGDLS and YYNGEE. Here the CDR3 reads CASSLEGQGKEKLFF. The CDR3 DNA reads as TGTGCCAGCAGCCTAGAAGGGCAGGGAAAGGAAAAACTGTTTTTT.

The table lists this clone with many counts. The rearrangement uses TRBV7-9 and TRBJ2-7; TRBD1 might be the D (5 bases). Germline V gene sequence: CDR1 SEHNR, CDR2 FQNEAQ (reference sequence). There are 15 residues in the CDR3. Trimming took off 7 bases at V and 3 bases at J, with 19 bases between the two ends. The CDR3: CASTNLGDAGYEQYF. As DNA, the CDR3 is TGTGCCAGCACCAACTTAGGGGATGCCGGCTACGAGCAGTACTTC.